This T cell receptor (beta chain) is drawn from a study of cytomegalovirus exposure and HLA in healthy donors. Whole-study findings and limits: According to reports, the classifier identified cytomegalovirus status with high specificity and sensitivity. The study recorded 160 or so TCR beta chains that were cytomegalovirus-associated.

V was clipped by 10 bases and J by 5 bases, with 21 bases between them. From germline, CDR1 is MDHEN and CDR2 SYDVKM. The CDR3 has 14 residues. Details on this clone: The antigen is not known.

Sequenced by immunoSEQ multiplex PCR; TCRdb stores in-frame clones only, minus some. The sample contains about 200,000 clones, about nine tenths of which appear only once. The clonotype comes from a young woman in good health and CMV-seropositive. The source material was PBMCs. V and J are TRBV28 and TRBJ2-7; perhaps TRBD2 as D (5 bases). The chain's CDR3 is CATLIPRPRDEQYF. The DNA of the CDR3 is TGTGCCACCCTTATACCCAGACCGAGGGACGAGCAGTACTTC. The variable domain in full, completed from reference TRBV28 and TRBJ2-7, reads DVKVTQSSRYLVKRTGEKVFLECVQDMDHENMFWYRQDPGLGLRLIYFSYDVKMKEKGDIPEGYSVSREKKERFSLILESASTNQTSMYLCATLIPRPRDEQYFGPGTRLTVT.